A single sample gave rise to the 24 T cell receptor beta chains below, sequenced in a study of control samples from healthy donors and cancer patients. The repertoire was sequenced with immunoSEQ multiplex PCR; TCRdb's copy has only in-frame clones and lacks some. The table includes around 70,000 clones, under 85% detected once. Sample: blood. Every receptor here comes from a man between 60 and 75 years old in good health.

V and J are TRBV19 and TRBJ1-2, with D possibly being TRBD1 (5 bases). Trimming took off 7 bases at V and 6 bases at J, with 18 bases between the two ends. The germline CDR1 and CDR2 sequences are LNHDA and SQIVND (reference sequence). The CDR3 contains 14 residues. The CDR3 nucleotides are TGTGCCAGTACCACCAGGGAGGGAGTGAATGGCTACACCTTC. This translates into CASTTREGVNGYTF.

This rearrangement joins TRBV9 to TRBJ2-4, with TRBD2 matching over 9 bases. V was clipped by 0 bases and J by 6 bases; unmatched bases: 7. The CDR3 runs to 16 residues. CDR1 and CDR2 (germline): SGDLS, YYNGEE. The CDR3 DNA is TGTGCCAGCAGCGTAGAGGTAGCGGGAGAGGGAAACATTCAGTACTTC. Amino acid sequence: CASSVEVAGEGNIQYF.

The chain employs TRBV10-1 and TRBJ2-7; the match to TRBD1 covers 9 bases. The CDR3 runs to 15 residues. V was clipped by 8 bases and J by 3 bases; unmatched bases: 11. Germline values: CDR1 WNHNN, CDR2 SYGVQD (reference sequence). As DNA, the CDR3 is TGCGCCAGCTCTGATTACCGGGACAGGGTCTACGAGCAGTACTTC. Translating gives CASSDYRDRVYEQYF.

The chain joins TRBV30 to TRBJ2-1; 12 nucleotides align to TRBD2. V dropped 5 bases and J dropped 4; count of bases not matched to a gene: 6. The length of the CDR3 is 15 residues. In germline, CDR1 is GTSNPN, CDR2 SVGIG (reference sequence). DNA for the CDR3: TGTGCCTGGGGGAGGACTAGCGGGGTTTACAATGAGCAGTTCTTC. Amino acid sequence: CAWGRTSGVYNEQFF.

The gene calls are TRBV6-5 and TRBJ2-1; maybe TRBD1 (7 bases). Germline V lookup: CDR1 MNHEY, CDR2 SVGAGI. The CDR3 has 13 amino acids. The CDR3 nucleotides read TGTGCGGCGCGCCAGGGGGGACACAATGAGCAGTTCTTC. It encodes CAARQGGHNEQFF.

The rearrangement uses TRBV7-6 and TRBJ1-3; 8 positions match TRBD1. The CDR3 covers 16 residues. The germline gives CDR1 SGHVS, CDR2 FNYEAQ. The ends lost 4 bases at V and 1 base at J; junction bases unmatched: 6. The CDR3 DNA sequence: TGTGCCAGCAGCTCAGGACAGGGTTTTTCTGGAAACACCATATATTTT. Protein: CASSSGQGFSGNTIYF.

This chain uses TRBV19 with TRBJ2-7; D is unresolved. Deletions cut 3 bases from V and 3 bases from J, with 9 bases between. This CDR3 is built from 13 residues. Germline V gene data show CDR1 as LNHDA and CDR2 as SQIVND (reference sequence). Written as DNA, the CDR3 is TGTGCCAGTAGTATGGGCTTAAACTACGAGCAGTACTTC. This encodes CASSMGLNYEQYF.

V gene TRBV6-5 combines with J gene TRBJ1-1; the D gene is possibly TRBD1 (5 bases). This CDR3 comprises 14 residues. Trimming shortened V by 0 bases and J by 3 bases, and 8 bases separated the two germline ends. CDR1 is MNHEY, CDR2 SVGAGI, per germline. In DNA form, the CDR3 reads TGTGCCAGCAGTTACTCGGGGGAACACACTGAAGCTTTCTTT. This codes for CASSYSGEHTEAFF.

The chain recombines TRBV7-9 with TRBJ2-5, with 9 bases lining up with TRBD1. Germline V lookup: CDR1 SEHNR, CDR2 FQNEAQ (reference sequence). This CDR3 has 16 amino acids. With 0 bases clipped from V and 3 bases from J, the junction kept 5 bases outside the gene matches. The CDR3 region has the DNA TGTGCCAGCAGCTTAGCCTGGAGGGACAGGGAAGAGACCCAGTACTTC. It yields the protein CASSLAWRDREETQYF.

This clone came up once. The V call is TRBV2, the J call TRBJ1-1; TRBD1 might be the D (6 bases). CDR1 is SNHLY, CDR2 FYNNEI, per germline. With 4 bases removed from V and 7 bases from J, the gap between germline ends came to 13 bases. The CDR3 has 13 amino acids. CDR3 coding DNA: TGTGCCAGCAGTGTTAGGGGGATAGATGAAGCTTTCTTT. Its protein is CASSVRGIDEAFF.

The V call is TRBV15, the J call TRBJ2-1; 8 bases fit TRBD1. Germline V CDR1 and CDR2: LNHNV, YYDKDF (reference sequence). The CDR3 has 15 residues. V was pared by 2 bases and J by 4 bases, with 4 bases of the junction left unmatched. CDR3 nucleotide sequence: TGTGCCACCAGCAGATCCGGGACAGGATACAATGAGCAGTTCTTC. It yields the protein CATSRSGTGYNEQFF.

The CDR3 DNA sequence: TGTGCCAGCAGCCCTTTAAGGGGTGAGGCTGAAGCTTTCTTT. Residues: CASSPLRGEAEAFF. The gene calls are TRBV3-1 (or the pseudogene TRBV3-2) and TRBJ1-1, with D tentatively TRBD1 (5 bases). The CDR3 totals 14 residues. Deletions cut 4 bases from V and 6 bases from J, with 15 bases between. Germline V gives CDR1 LGHDT, CDR2 YNNKEL (reference sequence).

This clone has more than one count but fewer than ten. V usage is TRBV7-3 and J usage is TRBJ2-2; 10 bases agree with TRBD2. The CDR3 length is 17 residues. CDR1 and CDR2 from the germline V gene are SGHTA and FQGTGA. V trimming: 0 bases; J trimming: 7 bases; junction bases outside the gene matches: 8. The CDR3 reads CASSLTGAGGPNGELFF. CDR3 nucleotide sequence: TGTGCCAGCAGCTTAACGGGAGCGGGAGGGCCGAACGGGGAGCTGTTTTTT.

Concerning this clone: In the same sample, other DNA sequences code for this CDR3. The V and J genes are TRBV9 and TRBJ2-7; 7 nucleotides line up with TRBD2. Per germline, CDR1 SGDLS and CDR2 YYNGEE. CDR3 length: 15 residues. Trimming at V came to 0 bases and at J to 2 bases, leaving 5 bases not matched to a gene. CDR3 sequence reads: CASSVGGRAPYEQYF. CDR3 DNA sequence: TGTGCCAGCAGCGTAGGCGGGAGAGCTCCCTACGAGCAGTACTTC.

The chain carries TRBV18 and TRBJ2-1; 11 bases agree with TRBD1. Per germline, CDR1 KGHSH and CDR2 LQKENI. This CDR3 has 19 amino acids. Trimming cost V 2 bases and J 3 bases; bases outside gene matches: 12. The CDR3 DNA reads TGTGCCAGCTCACCAGCTTCCGGGACAGGGGGTAAGGTCTACAATGAGCAGTTCTTC. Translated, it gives CASSPASGTGGKVYNEQFF.

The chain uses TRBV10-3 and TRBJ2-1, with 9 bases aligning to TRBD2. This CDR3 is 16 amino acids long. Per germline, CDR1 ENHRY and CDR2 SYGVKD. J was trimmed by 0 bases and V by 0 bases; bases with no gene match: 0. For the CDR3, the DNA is TGTGCCATCAGTGAGTCTAGCGGGAGCTCCTACAATGAGCAGTTCTTC. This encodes CAISESSGSSYNEQFF.

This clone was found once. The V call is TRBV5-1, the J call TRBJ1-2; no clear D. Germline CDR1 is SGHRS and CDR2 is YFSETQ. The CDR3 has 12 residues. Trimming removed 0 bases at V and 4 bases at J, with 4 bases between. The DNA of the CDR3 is TGCGCCAGCAGCTTGGACGGCTATGGCTACACCTTC. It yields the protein CASSLDGYGYTF.

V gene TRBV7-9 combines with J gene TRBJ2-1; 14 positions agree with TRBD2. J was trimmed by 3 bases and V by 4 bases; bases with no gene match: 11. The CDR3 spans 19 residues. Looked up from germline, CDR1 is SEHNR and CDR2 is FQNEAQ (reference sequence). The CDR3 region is CASSSWGTSGSMGYNEQFF. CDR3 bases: TGTGCCAGCAGCTCGTGGGGGACTAGCGGGAGTATGGGCTACAATGAGCAGTTCTTC.

CDR3 DNA sequence: TGTGCCAGTAGTACGGCAGGGCTGAACACCGGGGAGCTGTTTTTT. This codes for CASSTAGLNTGELFF. The chain recombines TRBV19 with TRBJ2-2, with D possibly being TRBD1 (5 bases). The V end was cut by 4 bases, the J end by 1 base, with 10 bases between. Per the germline V gene, CDR1 is LNHDA and CDR2 is SQIVND (reference sequence). CDR3 length: 15 residues. Combining the CDR3 with reference TRBV19 and TRBJ2-2 gives the whole variable domain DGGITQSPKYLFRKEGQNVTLSCEQNLNHDAMYWYRQDPGQGLRLIYYSQIVNDFQKGDIAEGYSVSREKKESFPLTVTSAQKNPTAFYLCASSTAGLNTGELFFGEGSRLTVL.

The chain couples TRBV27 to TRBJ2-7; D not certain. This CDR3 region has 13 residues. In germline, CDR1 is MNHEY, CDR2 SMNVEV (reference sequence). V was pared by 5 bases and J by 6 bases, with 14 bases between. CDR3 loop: CASSPRLGTEQYF. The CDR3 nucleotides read TGTGCCAGCAGTCCCCGCCTGGGTACCGAGCAGTACTTC.

The chain's CDR3 is CASSLVVNEQFF. CDR3 coding DNA: TGTGCCAGCAGCTTAGTGGTTAATGAGCAGTTCTTC. The rearrangement uses TRBV7-6 and TRBJ2-1, with no clear D. The CDR3 runs to 12 residues. Per the germline V gene, CDR1 is SGHVS and CDR2 is FNYEAQ. V was clipped by 1 base and J by 7 bases, with 5 bases between them.

Here the CDR3 reads CASSRPRPTSEEQYF. The CDR3 coding sequence is TGTGCCAGCAGCCGTCCTCGCCCGACTTCGGAAGAGCAGTACTTC. The chain couples TRBV28 to TRBJ2-7; D gene unclear. Germline lookup yields CDR1 MDHEN and CDR2 SYDVKM. CDR3 length: 15 residues. V was shortened by 6 bases and J by 7 bases, with 22 bases between the two germline ends.

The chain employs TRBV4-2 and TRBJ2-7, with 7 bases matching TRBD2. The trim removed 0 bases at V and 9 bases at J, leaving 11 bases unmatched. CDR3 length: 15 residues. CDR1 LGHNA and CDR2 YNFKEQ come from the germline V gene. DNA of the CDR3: TGTGCCAGCAGCCAAGATTTCGACTCCTCTAGCGGGCAGTACTTC. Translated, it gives CASSQDFDSSSGQYF.

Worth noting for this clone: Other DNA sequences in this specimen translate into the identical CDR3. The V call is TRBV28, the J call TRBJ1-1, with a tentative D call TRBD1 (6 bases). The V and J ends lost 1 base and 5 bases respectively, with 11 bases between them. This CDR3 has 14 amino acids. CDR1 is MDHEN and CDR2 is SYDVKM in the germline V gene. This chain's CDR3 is CASSLSGGRTEAFF. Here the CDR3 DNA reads TGTGCCAGCAGTTTATCCGGGGGGCGAACTGAAGCTTTCTTT.